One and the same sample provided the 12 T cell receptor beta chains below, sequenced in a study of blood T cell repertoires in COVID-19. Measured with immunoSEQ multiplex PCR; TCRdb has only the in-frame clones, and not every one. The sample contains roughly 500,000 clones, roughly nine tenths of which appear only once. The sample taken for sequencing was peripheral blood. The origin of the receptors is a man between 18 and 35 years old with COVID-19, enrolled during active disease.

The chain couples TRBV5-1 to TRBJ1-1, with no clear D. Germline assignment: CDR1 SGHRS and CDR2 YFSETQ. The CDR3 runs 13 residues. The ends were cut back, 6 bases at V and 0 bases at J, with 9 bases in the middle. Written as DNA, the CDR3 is TGCGCCAGCAAAACGGGAATGAACACTGAAGCTTTCTTT. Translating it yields CASKTGMNTEAFF.

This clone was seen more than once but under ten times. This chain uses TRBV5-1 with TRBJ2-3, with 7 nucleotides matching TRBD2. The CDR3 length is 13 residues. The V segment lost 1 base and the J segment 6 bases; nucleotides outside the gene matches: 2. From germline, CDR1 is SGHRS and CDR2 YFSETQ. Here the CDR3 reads CASSLILADTQYF. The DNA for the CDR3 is TGCGCCAGCAGCTTGATACTAGCGGATACGCAGTATTTT.

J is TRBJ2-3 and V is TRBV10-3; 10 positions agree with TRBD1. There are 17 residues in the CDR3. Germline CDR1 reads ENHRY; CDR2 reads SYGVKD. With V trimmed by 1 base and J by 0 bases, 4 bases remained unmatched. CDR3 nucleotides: TGTGCCATCAGTGAGTGGGGGACAGGGGCTAGCACAGATACGCAGTATTTT. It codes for CAISEWGTGASTDTQYF.

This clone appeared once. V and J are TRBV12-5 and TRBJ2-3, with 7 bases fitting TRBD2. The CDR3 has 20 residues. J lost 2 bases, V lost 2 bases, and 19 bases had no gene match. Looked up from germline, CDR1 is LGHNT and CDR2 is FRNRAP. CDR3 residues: CASGLTQRGFLAGHTDTQYF. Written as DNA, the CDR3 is TGTGCTAGTGGTTTGACCCAGCGGGGATTTTTAGCGGGCCACACAGATACGCAGTATTTT.

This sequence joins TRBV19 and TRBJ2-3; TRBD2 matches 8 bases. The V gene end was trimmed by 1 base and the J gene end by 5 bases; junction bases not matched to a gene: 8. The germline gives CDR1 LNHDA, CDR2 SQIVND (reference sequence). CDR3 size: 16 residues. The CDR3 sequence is CASSIGTGGPEDTQYF. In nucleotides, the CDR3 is TGTGCCAGTAGTATAGGGACGGGGGGGCCGGAAGATACGCAGTATTTT.

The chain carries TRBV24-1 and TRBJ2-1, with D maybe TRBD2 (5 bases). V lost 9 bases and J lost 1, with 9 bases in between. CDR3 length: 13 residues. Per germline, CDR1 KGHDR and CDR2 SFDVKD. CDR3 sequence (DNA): TGTGCCACCTCAGCGGAGTCCTACAATGAGCAGTTCTTC. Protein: CATSAESYNEQFF.

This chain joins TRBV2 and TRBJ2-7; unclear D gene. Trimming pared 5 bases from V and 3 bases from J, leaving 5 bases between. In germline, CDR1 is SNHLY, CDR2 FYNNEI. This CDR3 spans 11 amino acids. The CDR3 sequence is CASSFSYEQYF. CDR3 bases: TGTGCCAGCAGTTTCAGCTACGAGCAGTACTTC.

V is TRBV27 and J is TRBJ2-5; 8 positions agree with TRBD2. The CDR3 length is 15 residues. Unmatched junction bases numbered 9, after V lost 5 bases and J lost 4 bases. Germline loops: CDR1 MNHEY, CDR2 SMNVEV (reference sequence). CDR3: CASSPAGTRGETQYF. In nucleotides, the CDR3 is TGTGCCAGCAGTCCCGCCGGGACTAGGGGAGAGACCCAGTACTTC.

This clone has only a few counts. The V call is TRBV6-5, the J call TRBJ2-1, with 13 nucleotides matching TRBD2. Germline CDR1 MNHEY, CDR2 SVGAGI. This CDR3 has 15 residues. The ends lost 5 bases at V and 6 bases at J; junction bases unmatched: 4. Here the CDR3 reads CASSRTSGSPNEQFF. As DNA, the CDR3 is TGTGCCAGCAGTAGGACTAGCGGGAGTCCCAATGAGCAGTTCTTC.

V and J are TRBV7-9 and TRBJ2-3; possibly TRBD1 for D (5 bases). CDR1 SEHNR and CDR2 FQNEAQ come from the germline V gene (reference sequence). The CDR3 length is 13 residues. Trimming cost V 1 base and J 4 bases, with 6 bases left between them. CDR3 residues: CASSLVGADTQYF. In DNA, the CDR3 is TGTGCCAGCAGCTTAGTAGGGGCAGATACGCAGTATTTT. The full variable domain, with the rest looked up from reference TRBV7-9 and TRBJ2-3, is DTGVSQNPRHKITKRGQNVTFRCDPISEHNRLYWYRQTLGQGPEFLTYFQNEAQLEKSRLLSDRFSAERPKGSFSTLEIQRTEQGDSAMYLCASSLVGADTQYFGPGTRLTVL.

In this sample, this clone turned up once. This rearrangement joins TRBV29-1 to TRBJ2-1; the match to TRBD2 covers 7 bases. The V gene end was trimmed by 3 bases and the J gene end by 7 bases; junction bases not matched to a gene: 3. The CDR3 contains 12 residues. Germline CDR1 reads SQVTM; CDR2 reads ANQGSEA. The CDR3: CSVDRGVNEQFF. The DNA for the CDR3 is TGCAGCGTTGACCGGGGGGTTAATGAGCAGTTCTTC.

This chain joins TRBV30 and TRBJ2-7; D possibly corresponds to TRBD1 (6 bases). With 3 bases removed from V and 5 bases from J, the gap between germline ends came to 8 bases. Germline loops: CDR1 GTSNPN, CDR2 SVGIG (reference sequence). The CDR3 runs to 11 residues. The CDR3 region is CAWRDSNEQYF. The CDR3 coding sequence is TGTGCCTGGAGGGACAGCAACGAGCAGTACTTC.